These 32 T cell receptor beta chains originate from one sample sequenced in a study of Graves' ophthalmopathy and Graves' hyperthyroidism. Scientists amplified the TCR beta CDR3 regions from RNA transcripts. First-round RT-PCR used HTBI primers; second-round multiplex PCR followed. TCRdb reprocessed the multiplex PCR reads with MiXCR, giving one entry per CDR3 protein. The table shows 900,000 to 1,200,000 distinct CDR3 sequences, with 35% to 40% occurring only once. Sequencing used peripheral blood or thyroid tissue (not recorded which). Receptor source: an adult man with Graves' hyperthyroidism.

This clonotype appeared many times. The gene calls are TRBV7-2 and TRBJ1-2; TRBD1 agrees at 7 bases. CDR3 length: 13 amino acids. The junction had 8 bases not matched to a gene; V was cut back by 5 bases and J by 8 bases. In germline, CDR1 is SGHTA, CDR2 FQGNSA. CDR3 coding DNA: TGTGCCAGCAGCCTCAGACAGGGAACGGGCTACACCTTC. This codes for CASSLRQGTGYTF.

In its sample, this clonotype was seen many times. This sequence joins TRBV5-4 and TRBJ1-1; D uncertain. Germline assignment: CDR1 SGHNT and CDR2 YYREEE (reference sequence). The CDR3 has 13 amino acids. The V end lost 1 base, the J end lost 6 bases, and 10 bases lay between the germline ends. CDR3 bases: TGTGCCAGCAGCTTGCTCCAGTCGGCTGAAGCTTTCTTT. It is translated as CASSLLQSAEAFF. The complete variable domain, with remaining parts taken from reference TRBV5-4 and TRBJ1-1, reads ETGVTQSPTHLIKTRGQQVTLRCSSQSGHNTVSWYQQALGQGPQFIFQYYREEENGRGNFPPRFSGLQFPNYSSELNVNALELDDSALYLCASSLLQSAEAFFGQGTRLTVV.

The rearrangement links TRBV14 to TRBJ1-6; D call uncertain. Germline assignment: CDR1 SGHDN and CDR2 FVKESK. With 1 base removed from V and 3 bases from J, the gap between germline ends came to 10 bases. The CDR3 is 16 residues long. CDR3 region: CASSQVRGFYNSPLHF. DNA for the CDR3: TGTGCCAGCAGCCAAGTACGGGGATTCTATAATTCACCCCTCCACTTT. The entire variable domain, with the rest obtained from reference TRBV14 and TRBJ1-6, is as follows: EAGVTQFPSHSVIEKGQTVTLRCDPISGHDNLYWYRRVMGKEIKFLLHFVKESKQDESGMPNNRFLAERTGGTYSTLKVQPAELEDSGVYFCASSQVRGFYNSPLHFGNGTRLTVT.

V gene TRBV10-2 combines with J gene TRBJ1-6, with unresolved D. This CDR3 is built from 15 residues. Germline V gene lookup returns CDR1 WSHSY and CDR2 SAAADI. With 3 bases removed from V and 1 base from J, the gap between germline ends came to 7 bases. DNA of the CDR3: TGCGCCAGCAGTGACTCCGGGTCCTATAATTCACCCCTCCACTTT. Translated, it gives CASSDSGSYNSPLHF.

At least ten counts were recorded for this clonotype. The gene calls are TRBV7-2 and TRBJ1-5; D is uncertain. Germline CDR1 SGHTA, CDR2 FQGNSA. With 1 base removed from V and 8 bases from J, the gap between germline ends came to 9 bases. This CDR3 spans 13 amino acids. The chain's CDR3 is CASSLVSMEPQHF. The DNA of the CDR3 is TGTGCCAGCAGCTTAGTCTCTATGGAGCCCCAGCATTTT.

This clonotype was seen only a few times. The chain combines TRBV19 with TRBJ2-7, with 9 bases aligning to TRBD1. The junction had 5 bases not matched to a gene; V was cut back by 3 bases and J by 5 bases. Germline CDR1 reads LNHDA; CDR2 reads SQIVND (reference sequence). This CDR3 is built from 14 residues. For the CDR3, the DNA is TGTGCCAGTAGTATGGGACAGGGATGGGACGAGCAGTACTTC. Translation: CASSMGQGWDEQYF. The whole variable domain, remainder taken from reference TRBV19 and TRBJ2-7, is DGGITQSPKYLFRKEGQNVTLSCEQNLNHDAMYWYRQDPGQGLRLIYYSQIVNDFQKGDIAEGYSVSREKKESFPLTVTSAQKNPTAFYLCASSMGQGWDEQYFGPGTRLTVT.

This chain joins TRBV2 and TRBJ1-1, with D perhaps matching TRBD1 (6 bases). The germline V and J ends were trimmed by 3 bases and 3 bases, with 11 bases remaining between them. The CDR3 consists of 14 residues. Per the germline V gene, CDR1 is SNHLY and CDR2 is FYNNEI. The CDR3 nucleotides are TGTGCCAGCAGTGACGGGGGGCCGTACACTGAAGCTTTCTTT. It translates to CASSDGGPYTEAFF.

The chain employs TRBV9 and TRBJ2-2; tentative D call: TRBD1 (7 bases). Trimming took off 3 bases at V and 5 bases at J, with 14 bases between the two ends. The CDR3 runs to 15 residues. Per germline, CDR1 SGDLS and CDR2 YYNGEE. The DNA of the CDR3 is TGTGCCAGCAGCGCCTATCAGGGGGGAACCGGGGAGCTGTTTTTT. Residues: CASSAYQGGTGELFF.

Written as DNA, the CDR3 is TGTGCCAGCAGCTCCGGACGGATCAATCAGCCCCAGCATTTT. It specifies CASSSGRINQPQHF. This rearrangement joins TRBV12-3 or TRBV12-4 to TRBJ1-5; D gene unclear. The CDR3 covers 14 residues. Trimming stripped 6 bases from V and 3 bases from J, with 12 bases between.

The V gene is TRBV2, the J gene TRBJ2-7, with D uncertain. Germline assignment: CDR1 SNHLY and CDR2 FYNNEI. Trimming took off 4 bases at V and 2 bases at J, with 12 bases between the two ends. This CDR3 contains 14 residues. CDR3 amino acids: CASSGQEDTYEQYF. The CDR3 bases are TGTGCCAGCAGTGGGCAGGAAGACACCTACGAGCAGTACTTC.

In its sample, this clonotype was seen many times. The chain has TRBV7-2 and TRBJ1-1; D is unclear. V dropped 5 bases and J dropped 8 bases, with 18 bases sitting between them. There are 14 residues in the CDR3. The germline V gene has CDR1 SGHTA and CDR2 FQGNSA. CDR3 sequence reads: CASSPFRSGREAFF. The DNA for the CDR3 is TGTGCCAGCAGCCCCTTTAGATCGGGGAGGGAAGCTTTCTTT.

V gene TRBV10-3 combines with J gene TRBJ2-1; TRBD2 matches 7 bases. J was trimmed by 3 bases and V by 0 bases; bases with no gene match: 8. Germline V gives CDR1 ENHRY, CDR2 SYGVKD. The CDR3 spans 17 residues. The CDR3 here is CAISESERDYDYNEQFF. CDR3 bases: TGTGCCATCAGTGAGTCCGAGCGGGACTATGACTACAATGAGCAGTTCTTC.

This clonotype was counted between two and nine times. J is TRBJ2-7 and V is TRBV7-2; 8 nucleotides match TRBD2. Germline V gene lookup returns CDR1 SGHTA and CDR2 FQGNSA. The CDR3 is 17 amino acids. V dropped 2 bases and J dropped 2; count of bases not matched to a gene: 11. CDR3 sequence: CASSLRGWTGGTYEQYF. In nucleotides, the CDR3 is TGTGCCAGCAGCTTAAGGGGTTGGACGGGGGGGACCTACGAGCAGTACTTC.

V and J are TRBV28 and TRBJ2-7, with TRBD1 identical over 8 bases. The J call is uncertain, as TRBJ2-5 better fits the DNA end. CDR3 length equals 14 residues. In germline, CDR1 is MDHEN, CDR2 SYDVKM. The CDR3 DNA follows: TGTGCCAGCAGTTGGACAGGGAGCGGAGAGACCCAGTACTTC. As protein: CASSWTGSGETQYF.

With regard to this clonotype: Mismatch with germline at one junction end may stem from a read error. The chain uses TRBV4-1 and TRBJ1-2, with 7 positions matching TRBD1. The germline CDR1 and CDR2 sequences are MGHRA and YSYEKL. The CDR3 covers 11 residues. This CDR3 is CASSQGDRALF. As DNA, the CDR3 is TGCGCCAGCAGCCAAGGAGACAGGGCACTCTTC.

The table lists this clonotype with a few counts. J is TRBJ1-1 and V is TRBV10-3, with 11 bases fitting TRBD1. This CDR3 spans 15 amino acids. CDR1 ENHRY and CDR2 SYGVKD come from the germline V gene. The J segment lost 4 bases and the V segment lost 10 bases, leaving 11 bases of the junction unmatched. The CDR3 region is CASLSRTGGSTEAFF. In DNA, the CDR3 is TGTGCCAGCCTGTCGAGGACAGGGGGCTCCACTGAAGCTTTCTTT.

This clonotype was counted once. This rearrangement joins TRBV10-3 to TRBJ1-6; 8 nucleotides agree with TRBD1. This CDR3 region has 15 residues. Losses at the gene ends were 10 bases for V and 5 bases for J; bases not matched to a gene: 10. CDR1 is ENHRY and CDR2 is SYGVKD in the germline V gene. CDR3 nucleotide sequence: TGTGCCAGCAGGGAAGACAGGGGTCATAATTCACCCCTCCACTTT. This encodes CASREDRGHNSPLHF.

This chain uses TRBV19 with TRBJ2-7; D possibly corresponds to TRBD1 (5 bases). CDR3 length: 14 amino acids. CDR1 is LNHDA, CDR2 SQIVND, per germline (reference sequence). Trimming shortened V by 1 base and J by 6 bases, and 13 bases separated the two germline ends. The CDR3 coding sequence is TGTGCCAGTAGTATAGGGCCAGGGTCCGGCGAGCAGTACTTC. Its translation: CASSIGPGSGEQYF.

This clonotype was seen only a few times. The rearrangement links TRBV2 to TRBJ2-2, with D hard to call. The CDR3 is 18 amino acids. Trimming removed 2 bases from V and 5 bases from J, with 21 bases in between. Germline V CDR1 and CDR2: SNHLY, FYNNEI. The CDR3 region is CASSERVLGARGTGELFF. CDR3 DNA: TGTGCCAGCAGTGAAAGGGTCTTAGGCGCCCGTGGGACCGGGGAGCTGTTTTTT.

This chain joins TRBV7-7 and TRBJ1-5; TRBD1 agrees at 7 bases. The CDR3 is made up of 12 amino acids. V lost 5 bases and J lost 14; bases outside the gene matches: 9. Germline assignment: CDR1 SSHAT and CDR2 FNYEAQ (reference sequence). DNA for the CDR3: TGTGCCAGCAGCACCGGGACAGCCTACGAGCATTTT. Protein sequence: CASSTGTAYEHF.

The J gene is TRBJ1-1, the V gene TRBV29-1; D might be TRBD1 (5 bases). This CDR3 spans 11 amino acids. V was pared by 7 bases and J by 4 bases, with 10 bases between. Per germline, CDR1 SQVTM and CDR2 ANQGSEA. The CDR3 here is CSAGVGTEAFF. CDR3 coding DNA: TGCAGCGCGGGGGTTGGCACTGAAGCTTTCTTT. The variable domain in full, with the rest retrieved from reference TRBV29-1 and TRBJ1-1, is SAVISQKPSRDICQRGTSLTIQCQVDSQVTMMFWYRQQPGQSLTLIATANQGSEATYESGFVIDKFPISRPNLTFSTLTVSNMSPEDSSIYLCSAGVGTEAFFGQGTRLTVV.

The genes are TRBV7-2 and TRBJ2-7; 7 bases map to TRBD1. This CDR3 has 16 residues. V gave up 1 base and J gave up 3 bases; unmatched junction bases: 9. Germline CDR1 is SGHTA and CDR2 is FQGNSA. The CDR3 DNA follows: TGTGCCAGCAGCTTAGTACCGACAGGGACATTCTACGAGCAGTACTTC. Protein: CASSLVPTGTFYEQYF.

This clonotype came up a few times. The V gene is TRBV12-3 or TRBV12-4, the J gene TRBJ1-4; no definite D call. The CDR3 contains 15 residues. The V and J ends lost 5 bases and 3 bases respectively, with 13 bases between them. The CDR3 nucleotides are TGTGCCAGCAGTCCACGGGAGCCCCCTAATGAAAAACTGTTTTTT. Protein: CASSPREPPNEKLFF.

This chain links TRBV9 with TRBJ1-6; D is unclear. This CDR3 spans 14 amino acids. CDR1 SGDLS and CDR2 YYNGEE come from the germline V gene. Trimming left V 2 bases short and J 5 bases short, with 8 bases between. In DNA, the CDR3 is TGTGCCAGCAGCGTCACAGACGATAATTCACCCCTCCACTTT. Its protein is CASSVTDDNSPLHF.

The rearrangement uses TRBV7-2 and TRBJ2-5; possibly TRBD2 for D (5 bases). CDR1 SGHTA and CDR2 FQGNSA come from the germline V gene. CDR3 length: 13 amino acids. V lost 5 bases and J 7 bases, leaving 14 bases between the germline ends. The CDR3 loop is CASSGTGMGTQYF. DNA of the CDR3: TGTGCCAGCAGCGGCACGGGAATGGGGACCCAGTACTTC.

This clonotype was counted only a few times. The chain recombines TRBV27 with TRBJ2-7; a weak D match, TRBD2 (5 bases). CDR3 size: 13 residues. V was shortened by 5 bases and J by 3 bases, with 11 bases between the two germline ends. Germline assignment: CDR1 MNHEY and CDR2 SMNVEV (reference sequence). CDR3 region: CASSKFGNYEQYF. CDR3 coding DNA: TGTGCCAGCAGTAAGTTCGGGAACTACGAGCAGTACTTC.

CDR3 sequence (DNA): TGTGCCAGTAGCCTTGACAGGGGGAATCAGCCCCAGTACTTC. It translates to CASSLDRGNQPQYF. This chain uses TRBV19 with TRBJ2-5, with TRBD1 matching over 9 bases. Germline V gene sequence: CDR1 LNHDA, CDR2 SQIVND (reference sequence). This CDR3 contains 14 residues. V trimming: 6 bases; J trimming: 9 bases; junction bases outside the gene matches: 11. The full variable domain, with the rest looked up from reference TRBV19 and TRBJ2-5, is DGGITQSPKYLFRKEGQNVTLSCEQNLNHDAMYWYRQDPGQGLRLIYYSQIVNDFQKGDIAEGYSVSREKKESFPLTVTSAQKNPTAFYLCASSLDRGNQPQYFGPGTRLLVL.

The CDR3 DNA follows: TGTGCCAGCAGCTTGGGGCTAGCGGATCCCTCCTACGAGCAGTACTTC. It yields the protein CASSLGLADPSYEQYF. The rearrangement links TRBV7-2 to TRBJ2-7; 7 bases align to TRBD2. The germline V gene has CDR1 SGHTA and CDR2 FQGNSA. CDR3 size: 16 residues. Germline trimming cut 3 bases from V and 0 bases from J; bases unmatched to any gene: 8.

The chain links TRBV5-5 to TRBJ1-4; D remains ambiguous. From germline, CDR1 is SGHKS and CDR2 YYEKEE (reference sequence). V was pared by 4 bases and J by 7 bases, with 14 bases between. The CDR3 length is 14 residues. CDR3 loop: CASSPREGGEKLFF. In DNA form, the CDR3 reads TGTGCCAGCAGCCCCCGGGAGGGCGGTGAAAAACTGTTTTTT.

This chain's CDR3 is CASSLSLALTEAFF. The CDR3 coding sequence is TGTGCCAGCAGCTTGTCTCTCGCACTTACGGAAGCTTTCTTT. The genes are TRBV5-8 and TRBJ1-1; no reliable D call. Between the trimmed V and J ends, which lost 1 base and 8 bases, there was a span of 15 bases. Germline assignment: CDR1 SGHTS and CDR2 YDEGEE. The CDR3 runs to 14 residues.

V and J are TRBV12-3 or TRBV12-4 and TRBJ2-5; D may match TRBD1 or TRBD2 (5 bases each). The CDR3 contains 13 residues. The ends were cut back, 6 bases at V and 9 bases at J, with 17 bases in the middle. CDR3 region: CASSTGPGEPQYF. The CDR3 region has the DNA TGTGCCAGCAGCACGGGACCCGGGGAGCCCCAGTACTTC.

The table lists this clonotype with a few counts. The V call is TRBV9, the J call TRBJ2-5, with TRBD2 identical over 8 bases. From germline, CDR1 is SGDLS and CDR2 YYNGEE. V was pared by 4 bases and J by 5 bases, with 13 bases of the junction left unmatched. The CDR3 consists of 16 residues. CDR3 region: CASSNHRGLAGETQYF. The DNA of the CDR3 is TGTGCCAGCAGCAACCACAGAGGACTAGCAGGCGAGACCCAGTACTTC.